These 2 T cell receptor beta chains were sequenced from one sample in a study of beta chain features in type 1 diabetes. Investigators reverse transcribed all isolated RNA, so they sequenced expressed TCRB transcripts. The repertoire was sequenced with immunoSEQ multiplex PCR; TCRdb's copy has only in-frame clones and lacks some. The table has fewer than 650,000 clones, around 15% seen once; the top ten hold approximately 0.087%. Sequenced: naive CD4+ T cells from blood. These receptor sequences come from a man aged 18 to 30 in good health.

The CDR3 sequence is CASSIQETQYF. In DNA form, the CDR3 reads TGCGCCAGCAGCATTCAAGAGACCCAGTACTTC. The gene calls are TRBV4-1 and TRBJ2-5, with no clear D. The V gene's germline CDR1 is MGHRA and CDR2 YSYEKL. The CDR3 totals 11 residues. The ends were cut back, 5 bases at V and 2 bases at J, with 3 bases in the middle.

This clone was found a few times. The CDR3 bases are TGTGCCAGCTCATCCGGGACAGGTCATTGGGCCTTGGGCTACACCTTC. It is translated as CASSSGTGHWALGYTF. The chain uses TRBV18 and TRBJ1-2; 8 bases match TRBD1. From germline, CDR1 is KGHSH and CDR2 LQKENI. Germline trimming cut 5 bases from V and 8 bases from J; bases unmatched to any gene: 16. CDR3 size: 16 residues.